Listed below are T cell receptor beta chains from one sample, sequenced in a study of cytomegalovirus exposure and HLA in healthy donors. The assay was immunoSEQ multiplex PCR, and TCRdb's table has in-frame clones only and misses some. Of more than 100,000 clones listed, under 70% were seen once; the top ten hold over 1.5%. The sequencing input was PBMCs. These receptors were collected from a man between 18 and 29 years old in good health and CMV-seronegative. Each CDR3 is given with its conserved first and last residue. D genes are given only for firm matches. The listing skips clone size in some rows; elsewhere it reads once, few, many or a size class.

.	few	TRBV7-6	TRBJ2-7	TGTGCCAGCAGCTTAGTTTCGCGGCCCTACGAGCAGTACTTC	CASSLVSRPYEQYF
.	once	TRBV4-2	TRBJ1-4	TGTGCCAGCAGCCAAGTAGGGGTGAATGAAAAACTGTTTTTT	CASSQVGVNEKLFF
TRBD1	.	TRBV9	TRBJ2-7	TGTGCCAGCAGCGTAGTCGGGACAGGACCCTACGAGCAGTACTTC	CASSVVGTGPYEQYF
.	.	TRBV6-5	TRBJ2-2	TGTGCCAGCACGGGGTTCACCGGGGAGCTGTTTTTT	CASTGFTGELFF
TRBD2	.	TRBV28	TRBJ2-1	TGTGCCAGCAATACATGGACTAGCGGGAGGTATGAGCAGTTCTTC	CASNTWTSGRYEQFF
.	.	TRBV27	TRBJ1-5	TGTGCCAGCAGTTTTGACAGGAATCAGCCCCAGCATTTT	CASSFDRNQPQHF
TRBD1	.	TRBV7-3	TRBJ1-5	TGTGCCAGCAGCCGGACAGGGAATCAGCCCCAGCATTTT	CASSRTGNQPQHF
.	once	TRBV29-1	TRBJ1-4	TGCAGCGTTGCAGCGGGTCTTAATGAAAAACTGTTTTTT	CSVAAGLNEKLFF
TRBD1	.	TRBV19	TRBJ1-5	TGTGCCACGCGGGACAGGGGGACCTATAGCAATCAGCCCCAGCATTTT	CATRDRGTYSNQPQHF
TRBD1	.	TRBV19	TRBJ1-5	TGTGCCAGTAGGGCCCGGACAGGGGATAGCAATCAGCCCCAGCATTTT	CASRARTGDSNQPQHF
TRBD1	.	TRBV29-1	TRBJ2-2	TGCAGCGCTGCAACAGGGGGCCACGGGGAGCTGTTTTTT	CSAATGGHGELFF
.	.	TRBV10-1	TRBJ2-1	TGCGCCAGCAGTGAGTCCGGGGGCTCCTACAATGAGCAGTTCTTC	CASSESGGSYNEQFF
.	.	TRBV30	TRBJ2-7	TGTGCCTGGAGTGTAGGAGGGGCCCTCTACGAGCAGTACTTC	CAWSVGGALYEQYF
.	.	TRBV6-5	TRBJ1-1	TGTGCCAGCAGCCAGAGGCGGGGAGACACTGAAGCTTTCTTT	CASSQRRGDTEAFF
TRBD2	.	TRBV5-1	TRBJ2-1	TGCGCCAGCAGCACTAGCGGGGGATACAATGAGCAGTTCTTC	CASSTSGGYNEQFF
TRBD1	.	TRBV7-9	TRBJ2-7	TGTGCCAGCAGCTTCGACAGGGGGCCTGAGGAGCAGTACTTC	CASSFDRGPEEQYF
TRBD2	.	TRBV27	TRBJ2-7	TGTGCCAGCAGTCCGGGACTAGCGGGAGGCTACGAGCAGTACTTC	CASSPGLAGGYEQYF
.	.	TRBV6-1	TRBJ1-5	TGTGCCAGCAGTCCCTCAGGGAATAGCTATCAGCCCCAGCATTTT	CASSPSGNSYQPQHF
.	.	TRBV28	TRBJ2-1	TGTGCCAGCAGTATTCCTAGCGTCGGGAATGAGCAGTTCTTC	CASSIPSVGNEQFF
.	.	TRBV27	TRBJ2-1	TGTGCCAGCAGTTCCATCTACAATGAGCAGTTCTTC	CASSSIYNEQFF
.	once	TRBV7-8	TRBJ1-1	TGTGCCAGCAGCTACTACCAGGGGCAGAACACTGAAGCTTTCTTT	CASSYYQGQNTEAFF
TRBD1	.	TRBV4-2	TRBJ2-1	TGTGCCAGCAGCCAAGATGGGAACAGGGGGCTTCGGGAGCAGTTCTTC	CASSQDGNRGLREQFF
.	.	TRBV4-3	TRBJ2-1	TGCGCCAGCAGCACAAGGCGACAAGGGGCGAAGGGTGAGCAGTTCTTC	CASSTRRQGAKGEQFF
.	.	TRBV28	TRBJ2-3	TGTGCCAGCAGGCGCGGCACAGATACGCAGTATTTT	CASRRGTDTQYF
.	.	TRBV2	TRBJ1-5	TGTGCCAGCAGCCAGGGTTCCAATCAGCCCCAGCATTTT	CASSQGSNQPQHF
TRBD2	.	TRBV7-9	TRBJ2-5	TGTGCCAGCAGCTCCACGACTAGCGGGGGTGGACAAGAGACCCAGTACTTC	CASSSTTSGGGQETQYF
.	.	TRBV6-1	TRBJ2-7	TGTGCCAGCAGTCAAAAAACAGAGCAGTACTTC	CASSQKTEQYF
TRBD2	.	TRBV29-1	TRBJ2-7	TGCAGCGTCGGGAGGGCCGGGGGAACCTACGAGCAGTACTTC	CSVGRAGGTYEQYF